The clone carrying this T cell receptor beta chain was detected a few times. The antigen is undetermined. From 5'RACE with constant-segment primers came TCR alpha and TCR beta cDNA libraries that carried sample barcodes and UMIs. TCRdb processed the 5' RACE reads anew with MiXCR; each CDR3 protein has one entry. The sample yields fewer than 700,000 distinct CDR3 sequences, less than 25% seen once. The data are from a study of T-cell memory formation after mild COVID-19. The germline gives CDR1 KGHSH, CDR2 LQKENI. V shed 5 bases and J 3 bases; nucleotides not matched to a gene: 4. The CDR3 extends over 14 amino acids. Findings and limits, study-wide: Clones shrinking between day 15 and 85 showed a balanced CD4/CD8 split, and those that grew later tilted toward CD4+. In pre-infection memory, a portion of responding clones appeared, which suggested that cross-reactive memory joined. Among contracting clones, CD4+ were mainly CM/EM and CD8+ enriched in EMRA.

The specimen was PBMCs or a T cell subset sorted from them (not recorded which). The chain combines TRBV18 with TRBJ1-5, with 7 positions matching TRBD1. The TCR was taken from an adult woman who had mild COVID-19 (a few samples of this study predate the infection). Cell type and time point are not known. The CDR3 DNA reads TGTGCCAGCTCAACCGACAGGGACAATCAGCCCCAGCATTTT. Translating it yields CASSTDRDNQPQHF.